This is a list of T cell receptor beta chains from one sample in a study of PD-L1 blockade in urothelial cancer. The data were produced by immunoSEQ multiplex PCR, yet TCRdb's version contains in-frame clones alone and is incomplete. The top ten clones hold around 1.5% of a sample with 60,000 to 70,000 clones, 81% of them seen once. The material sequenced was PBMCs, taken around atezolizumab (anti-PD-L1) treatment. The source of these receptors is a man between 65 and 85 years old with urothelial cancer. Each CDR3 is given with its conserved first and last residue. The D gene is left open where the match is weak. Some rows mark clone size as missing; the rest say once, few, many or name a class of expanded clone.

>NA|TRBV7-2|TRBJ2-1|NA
CASSPRGPSYNEQFF
TGTGCCAGCAGCCCGCGGGGGCCCTCCTACAATGAGCAGTTCTTC
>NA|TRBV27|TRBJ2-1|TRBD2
CASSRPGLDLNEQFF
TGTGCCAGCAGTCGACCGGGACTAGACCTTAATGAGCAGTTCTTC
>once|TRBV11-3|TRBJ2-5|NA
CASNSTATMPNSQETQYF
TGTGCCAGCAACTCTACGGCCACTATGCCAAATTCGCAAGAGACCCAGTACTTC
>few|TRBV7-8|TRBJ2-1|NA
CASSSRQGSSYNEQFF
TGTGCCAGCAGCTCCCGCCAGGGCAGCTCCTACAATGAGCAGTTCTTC
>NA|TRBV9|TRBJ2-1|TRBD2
CASSVAGGSYNEQFF
TGTGCCAGCAGCGTAGCGGGAGGGTCCTACAATGAGCAGTTCTTC
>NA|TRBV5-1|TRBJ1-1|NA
CASSLNRGWSTEAFF
TGCGCCAGCAGCTTGAATCGGGGGTGGAGCACTGAAGCTTTCTTT
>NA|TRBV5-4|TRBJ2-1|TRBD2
CASSLGGRGSSNEQFF
TGTGCCAGCAGCTTAGGCGGGAGGGGGTCTAGCAATGAGCAGTTCTTC
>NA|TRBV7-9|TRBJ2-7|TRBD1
CASSSGTESYEQYF
TGTGCCAGCAGCTCCGGGACAGAATCCTACGAGCAGTACTTC
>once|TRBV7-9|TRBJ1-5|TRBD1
CASSRDSGLQPQHF
TGTGCCAGCAGCCGGGACAGTGGGCTTCAGCCCCAGCATTTT
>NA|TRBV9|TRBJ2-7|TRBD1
CASSPGQGSSYEQYF
TGTGCCAGCAGCCCGGGACAGGGCTCGTCCTACGAGCAGTACTTC
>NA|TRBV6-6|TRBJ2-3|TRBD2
CASSQTSGVLTDTQYF
TGTGCCAGCAGCCAGACTAGCGGAGTACTCACAGATACGCAGTATTTT
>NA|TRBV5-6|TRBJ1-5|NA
CASSLGPDTYSNQPQHF
TGTGCCAGCAGCTTGGGGCCGGACACATATAGCAATCAGCCCCAGCATTTT
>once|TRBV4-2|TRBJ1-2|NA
CASSQDSDRALTF
TGTGCCAGCAGCCAAGATTCCGACAGAGCTCTCACCTTC
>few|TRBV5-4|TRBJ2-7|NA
CASSLTDEQYF
TGTGCCAGCAGCTTGACGGACGAGCAGTACTTC
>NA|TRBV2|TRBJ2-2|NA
CASSYSSNTGELFF
TGTGCCAGCTCGTACTCCTCGAACACCGGGGAGCTGTTTTTT
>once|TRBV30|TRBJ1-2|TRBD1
CAWRGSLRGRSYGYTF
TGTGCCTGGAGGGGCTCGCTTAGGGGGCGATCCTATGGCTACACCTTC
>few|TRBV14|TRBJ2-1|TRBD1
CASSRISGTDYNEQFF
TGTGCCAGCAGTAGGATCTCCGGGACAGATTACAATGAGCAGTTCTTC
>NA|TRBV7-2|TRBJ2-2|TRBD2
CASSGWEGTGELFF
TGTGCCAGCAGTGGGTGGGAGGGCACCGGGGAGCTGTTTTTT
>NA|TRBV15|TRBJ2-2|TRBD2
CATSRGLAGDRAGELFF
TGTGCCACCAGCAGGGGACTAGCGGGAGATCGAGCCGGGGAGCTGTTTTTT
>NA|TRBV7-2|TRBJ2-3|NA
CASSFTGPDTQYF
TGTGCCAGCAGCTTCACAGGACCAGATACGCAGTATTTT
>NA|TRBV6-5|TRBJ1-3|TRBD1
CASSYIQGDGNTIYF
TGTGCCAGCAGTTACATACAGGGGGATGGAAACACCATATATTTT
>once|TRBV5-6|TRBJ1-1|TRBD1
CASSLPGQVNMNTEAFF
TGTGCCAGCAGCTTACCGGGACAGGTCAACATGAACACTGAAGCTTTCTTT
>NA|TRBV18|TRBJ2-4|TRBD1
CASSPSGRTGSTAKNIQYF
TGTGCCAGCTCACCCAGTGGACGGACAGGGTCGACAGCCAAAAACATTCAGTACTTC
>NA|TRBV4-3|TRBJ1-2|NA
CASSQDRPASGYGYTF
TGCGCCAGCAGCCAAGATCGCCCGGCCTCGGGCTATGGCTACACCTTC
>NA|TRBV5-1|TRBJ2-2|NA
CASSLSQSGLGELFF
TGCGCCAGCAGCTTGTCGCAGTCGGGTTTAGGGGAGCTGTTTTTT
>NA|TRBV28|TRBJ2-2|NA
CASGQNTGELFF
TGTGCCTCGGGACAAAACACCGGGGAGCTGTTTTTT
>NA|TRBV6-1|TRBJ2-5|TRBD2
CASSEASGFFGTQYF
TGTGCCAGCAGTGAGGCTAGCGGTTTCTTCGGGACCCAGTACTTC
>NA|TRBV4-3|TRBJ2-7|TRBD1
CASSRGTGSYEQYF
TGCGCCAGCAGCCGCGGGACAGGGAGCTACGAGCAGTACTTC